The 3 T cell receptor beta chains reported below all come from one sample, sequenced in a study of CD8 T cells in ankylosing spondylitis. Antigens for these TCRs are unknown. TCRdb fed the 5' RACE reads into MiXCR, producing one record per CDR3 protein. The table shows 700,000 or so distinct CDR3 sequences, with under 20% occurring only once. Study findings and constraints: A motif of under ten highly homologous TCR beta variants was seen as apparently characteristic of ankylosing spondylitis blood.

The specimen sequenced was blood, either unsorted or a sorted T cell fraction (not recorded which). Receptor source: a male donor with ankylosing spondylitis.

V is TRBV10-3 and J is TRBJ2-3; 15 positions match TRBD2. The CDR3 is 16 residues long. Trimming took 2 bases from V and 6 from J; bases not matched to a gene: 3. Germline V lookup: CDR1 ENHRY, CDR2 SYGVKD. Written as DNA, the CDR3 is TGTGCCATCAGTGAGAGGGGGACTAGCGGGAGGGATACGCAGTATTTT. This codes for CAISERGTSGRDTQYF.

The chain links TRBV7-9 to TRBJ2-1; D perhaps matches TRBD1 (5 bases). Trimming shortened V by 7 bases and J by 8 bases, and 15 bases separated the two germline ends. Germline CDR1 reads SEHNR; CDR2 reads FQNEAQ (reference sequence). The CDR3 is 13 amino acids. CDR3 residues: CASTFGQGYEQFF. CDR3 nucleotide sequence: TGTGCCAGCACCTTCGGGCAGGGCTATGAGCAGTTCTTC.

The chain combines TRBV27 with TRBJ2-1; 9 bases align to TRBD2. Germline CDR1 MNHEY, CDR2 SMNVEV (reference sequence). This CDR3 comprises 13 residues. Germline trimming cut 5 bases from V and 7 bases from J; bases unmatched to any gene: 3. The CDR3 loop reads CASSISGRNEQFF. CDR3 coding DNA: TGTGCCAGCAGTATTAGCGGGAGAAATGAGCAGTTCTTC.